Shown below are 18 T cell receptor beta chains from a single sample sequenced in a study of cytomegalovirus exposure and HLA in healthy donors. Vbeta (60) and Jbeta (13) primers were used in the PCR. Libraries were prepared by immunoSEQ multiplex PCR; TCRdb keeps only in-frame clonotypes and omits some of them. The sample yields some 200,000 clones, approximately 80% seen once. The sequenced material came from PBMCs. The receptors were sampled from a girl aged 5-17 years in good health and CMV-seronegative.

The CDR3 loop reads CASSPDRAEETQYF. As DNA, the CDR3 is TGTGCCAGCTCACCGGACAGGGCAGAGGAGACCCAGTACTTC. The chain joins TRBV18 to TRBJ2-5; 8 nucleotides line up with TRBD1. The V gene end was trimmed by 3 bases and the J gene end by 5 bases; junction bases not matched to a gene: 5. The CDR3 consists of 14 residues. Germline CDR1 reads KGHSH; CDR2 reads LQKENI.

The rearrangement uses TRBV28 and TRBJ2-7; D remains ambiguous. V lost 1 base, J lost 6 bases, and 16 bases lay in between. Germline values: CDR1 MDHEN, CDR2 SYDVKM. This CDR3 contains 15 residues. Here the CDR3 DNA reads TGTGCCAGCAGTTTATTGTCGACTCCTCTCGCCGAGCAGTACTTC. It specifies CASSLLSTPLAEQYF.

This clone was observed a handful of times. The V gene is TRBV29-1, the J gene TRBJ1-1; 9 positions agree with TRBD1. This CDR3 has 14 residues. The germline gives CDR1 SQVTM, CDR2 ANQGSEA. After removal of 6 bases from V and 6 bases from J, the junction contained 11 bases not matched to a gene. The CDR3 region has the DNA TGCAGCGTCCTGGGACAGGGAAGGTCGGCTGAAGCTTTCTTT. It is translated as CSVLGQGRSAEAFF.

The V call is TRBV7-9, the J call TRBJ2-3, with 7 bases that match TRBD2. Germline V CDR1 and CDR2: SEHNR, FQNEAQ (reference sequence). V gave up 3 bases and J gave up 2 bases; unmatched junction bases: 5. The CDR3 is made up of 15 amino acids. The DNA of the CDR3 is TGTGCCAGCAGCTTGGGGAGCGGGAACACAGATACGCAGTATTTT. It codes for CASSLGSGNTDTQYF.

This clone was recorded only once. The chain couples TRBV7-8 to TRBJ2-7, with D unclear. Germline values: CDR1 SGHVS, CDR2 FQNEAQ. CDR3 length: 16 residues. V lost 5 bases, J lost 2 bases, and 19 bases lay in between. CDR3 sequence reads: CASSPMSVPIPYEQYF. Here the CDR3 DNA reads TGTGCCAGCAGCCCTATGAGTGTCCCGATTCCCTACGAGCAGTACTTC.

This chain uses TRBV5-1 with TRBJ1-1; 9 bases are a match to TRBD1. V dropped 3 bases and J dropped 4; count of bases not matched to a gene: 7. Germline-derived CDR1 and CDR2 are SGHRS and YFSETQ. The CDR3 sequence is 15 residues long. This CDR3 is CASSWGQGLSTEAFF. CDR3 coding DNA: TGCGCCAGCAGCTGGGGACAGGGTCTTAGCACTGAAGCTTTCTTT.

The V call is TRBV16, the J call TRBJ2-1, with 9 bases that match TRBD2. The CDR3 has 15 amino acids. Germline V gene data show CDR1 as KGHSY and CDR2 as FQNENV. The junction had 4 bases not matched to a gene; V was cut back by 4 bases and J by 3 bases. CDR3: CASSLETSGYNEQFF. The CDR3 bases are TGTGCCAGCAGCCTAGAGACTAGCGGCTACAATGAGCAGTTCTTC.

The chain couples TRBV18 to TRBJ1-2; 7 nucleotides line up with TRBD1. This CDR3 region has 13 residues. Losses at the gene ends were 5 bases for V and 6 bases for J; bases not matched to a gene: 6. The germline gives CDR1 KGHSH, CDR2 LQKENI. As DNA, the CDR3 is TGTGCCAGCTCAGAAACAGGGGCCCATGGCTACACCTTC. Amino acids: CASSETGAHGYTF.

The J gene is TRBJ1-3, the V gene TRBV12-2. TRBV12-2 is a pseudogene locus. The CDR3 runs to 13 residues. The CDR3 reads CASRLARGNTIYF. CDR3 bases: TGTGCAAGTCGCTTAGCGCGTGGAAACACCATATATTTT.

This clone was observed a single time. The CDR3 sequence: CASSGGTALGVNEQFF. CDR3 nucleotides: TGCGCCAGCAGTGGCGGGACTGCCCTCGGTGTAAATGAGCAGTTCTTC. The chain carries TRBV10-2 and TRBJ2-1; TRBD2 is a possible D gene (6 bases). V lost 4 bases, J lost 7 bases, and 20 bases lay in between. Per the germline V gene, CDR1 is WSHSY and CDR2 is SAAADI. CDR3 size: 16 residues.

The genes are TRBV7-3 and TRBJ2-7, with a possible D match to TRBD2 (6 bases). The CDR3 spans 14 residues. Germline V gene sequence: CDR1 SGHTA, CDR2 FQGTGA. Trimming removed 2 bases from V and 5 bases from J, with 13 bases in between. CDR3 sequence reads: CASSLGGNSNEQYF. CDR3 DNA sequence: TGTGCCAGCAGCTTAGGCGGGAACTCTAACGAGCAGTACTTC.

The chain couples TRBV28 to TRBJ1-5; a possible D gene is TRBD1 (6 bases). The V end lost 7 bases, the J end lost 7 bases, and 20 bases lay between the germline ends. The CDR3 contains 15 residues. Germline V CDR1 and CDR2: MDHEN, SYDVKM. The CDR3 reads CASIQLGGPSQPQHF. The CDR3 DNA is TGTGCCAGCATTCAGTTAGGGGGACCATCACAGCCCCAGCATTTT.

V is TRBV4-3 and J is TRBJ1-1; D gene unclear. The V end was cut by 3 bases, the J end by 7 bases, with 15 bases between. Germline V gene lookup returns CDR1 LGHNA and CDR2 YSLEER. The CDR3 consists of 14 residues. The CDR3 DNA reads as TGCGCCAGCAGCCACCAATCTTGGGGAGGTGAAGCTTTCTTT. Translating it yields CASSHQSWGGEAFF.

The chain uses TRBV19 and TRBJ1-2; 9 bases line up with TRBD1. The junction had 6 bases not matched to a gene; V was cut back by 6 bases and J by 4 bases. Germline V gene data show CDR1 as LNHDA and CDR2 as SQIVND (reference sequence). This CDR3 contains 14 residues. The CDR3 is CASRQQGAGYGYTF. DNA of the CDR3: TGTGCCAGTAGACAACAGGGGGCTGGCTATGGCTACACCTTC.

CDR3: CASSLARISGGAKDTQYF. Written as DNA, the CDR3 is TGCGCCAGCAGCTTAGCCCGGATTAGCGGGGGGGCGAAAGATACGCAGTATTTT. The rearrangement links TRBV5-1 to TRBJ2-3; 11 nucleotides agree with TRBD2. The CDR3 is 18 amino acids. Trimming took 2 bases from V and 5 from J; bases not matched to a gene: 13. The germline CDR1 and CDR2 sequences are SGHRS and YFSETQ.

The J gene is TRBJ1-2, the V gene TRBV10-3, with TRBD1 identical over 9 bases. CDR1 and CDR2 from the germline V gene are ENHRY and SYGVKD. CDR3 length equals 15 residues. The ends lost 4 bases at V and 2 bases at J; junction bases unmatched: 5. For the CDR3, the DNA is TGTGCCATCAGTGCCCAACAGGGGGCGAACTATGGCTACACCTTC. It encodes CAISAQQGANYGYTF.

A remark on this clone: Sequence at one end of the junction differs from germline and may be a read error. The chain has TRBV7-9 and TRBJ1-3, with D unclear. This CDR3 region has 15 residues. The germline V gene has CDR1 SEHNR and CDR2 FQNEAQ (reference sequence). The chain's CDR3 is CTSSLAGGRGNTIYF. CDR3 sequence (DNA): TGTACCAGCAGCTTAGCGGGAGGGCGTGGAAACACCATATATTTT.

The chain combines TRBV28 with TRBJ2-5; D is perhaps TRBD1 (5 bases). The V end lost 6 bases, the J end lost 2 bases, and 13 bases lay between the germline ends. Germline CDR1 is MDHEN and CDR2 is SYDVKM. This CDR3 region has 14 residues. This CDR3 is CASSPRKGQETQYF. The CDR3 DNA follows: TGTGCCAGCAGCCCTAGGAAGGGGCAAGAGACCCAGTACTTC. The full variable domain, its missing parts supplied by reference TRBV28 and TRBJ2-5, is DVKVTQSSRYLVKRTGEKVFLECVQDMDHENMFWYRQDPGLGLRLIYFSYDVKMKEKGDIPEGYSVSREKKERFSLILESASTNQTSMYLCASSPRKGQETQYFGPGTRLLVL.